Below, 19 T cell receptor beta chains from the same sample are listed, as sequenced in a study of blood T cells in healthy people across ages. Combining a sample-barcoded 5' primer with a J-beta primer mix, a second PCR ran for roughly 7 to 12 cycles. A single record per CDR3 protein comes from TCRdb applying MiXCR to the 5' RACE reads. This table holds about 930,000 distinct CDR3 sequences, 29% found once. This sample also belongs to another study, concerning T cells of mothers and their children.

The sample taken for sequencing was blood. Every receptor here comes from a woman in her thirties or forties in good health.

The gene calls are TRBV15 and TRBJ1-5, with 11 bases matching TRBD1. CDR1 is LNHNV and CDR2 is YYDKDF in the germline V gene (reference sequence). CDR3 length: 19 residues. The V segment lost 4 bases and the J segment 2 bases; nucleotides outside the gene matches: 13. The CDR3 is CATSTWTGGPTRGNQPQHF. Written as DNA, the CDR3 is TGTGCCACCAGCACCTGGACAGGGGGCCCGACGCGGGGCAATCAGCCCCAGCATTTT.

This clonotype was counted only a few times. The gene calls are TRBV3-1 and TRBJ1-2, with D hard to call. The CDR3 runs to 14 residues. Deletions cut 3 bases from V and 4 bases from J, with 12 bases between. Germline-derived CDR1 and CDR2 are LGHDT and YNNKEL (reference sequence). CDR3 amino acids: CASSHAGRPYGYTF. The CDR3 region has the DNA TGTGCCAGCAGCCATGCAGGTAGACCCTATGGCTACACCTTC. Full variable domain (remainder filled in from reference TRBV3-1 and TRBJ1-2): DTAVSQTPKYLVTQMGNDKSIKCEQNLGHDTMYWYKQDSKKFLKIMFSYNNKELIINETVPNRFSPKSPDKAHLNLHINSLELGDSAVYFCASSHAGRPYGYTFGSGTRLTVV.

This clonotype was picked up many times. The chain is built from TRBV6-5 and TRBJ1-2, with TRBD1 matching 7 bases. The germline gives CDR1 MNHEY, CDR2 SVGAGI. The J segment lost 3 bases and the V segment lost 0 bases, leaving 4 bases of the junction unmatched. There are 15 residues in the CDR3. The DNA for the CDR3 is TGTGCCAGCAGTTACTCACAGGGGTTCTACTATGGCTACACCTTC. This translates into CASSYSQGFYYGYTF.

The chain combines TRBV12-3 or TRBV12-4 with TRBJ1-1, with 7 nucleotides matching TRBD1. The CDR3 loop spans 14 amino acids. Losses at the gene ends were 7 bases for V and 1 base for J; bases not matched to a gene: 6. The CDR3 DNA reads as TGTGCCAGCAATAGACAGGGCTCGAACACTGAAGCTTTCTTT. Translation gives CASNRQGSNTEAFF.

This clonotype has ten or more counts. The J gene is TRBJ1-2, the V gene TRBV10-3, with 12 bases aligning to TRBD1. CDR3 size: 13 residues. V lost 7 bases and J lost 8; bases outside the gene matches: 5. Per germline, CDR1 ENHRY and CDR2 SYGVKD. The chain's CDR3 is CAIMPGTGGGYTF. The DNA of the CDR3 is TGTGCCATCATGCCCGGGACAGGGGGCGGCTACACCTTC.

This clonotype showed up just once. The genes are TRBV7-2 and TRBJ2-3; weak D call: TRBD2 (6 bases). The CDR3 totals 14 residues. Germline lookup yields CDR1 SGHTA and CDR2 FQGNSA. V lost 7 bases and J lost 5, with 16 bases in between. The CDR3 bases are TGTGCCAGCACGCCAGTGGGACTTAGAGATACGCAGTATTTT. Its translation: CASTPVGLRDTQYF.

This clonotype was counted between two and nine times. The V call is TRBV5-1, the J call TRBJ2-3, with D maybe TRBD2 (6 bases). V lost 4 bases and J 5 bases, leaving 14 bases between the germline ends. The CDR3 runs to 14 residues. Germline V lookup: CDR1 SGHRS, CDR2 YFSETQ. The CDR3 loop reads CASSQDYSGDTQYF. The CDR3 nucleotides read TGCGCCAGCAGCCAGGACTACTCTGGAGATACGCAGTATTTT.

The chain employs TRBV18 and TRBJ1-4; 9 bases map to TRBD1. The CDR3 is made up of 14 amino acids. J gave up 7 bases and V 8 bases, and 8 bases lay outside the gene matches. Germline lookup yields CDR1 KGHSH and CDR2 LQKENI. CDR3 in amino acids: CASASGTGTEKLFF. The DNA for the CDR3 is TGTGCCAGCGCATCCGGGACAGGGACTGAAAAACTGTTTTTT.

The rearrangement joins TRBV6-5 to TRBJ1-1; D gene unclear. The CDR3 contains 15 residues. Trimming stripped 2 bases from V and 0 bases from J, with 10 bases between. Per germline, CDR1 MNHEY and CDR2 SVGAGI. In nucleotides, the CDR3 is TGTGCCAGCAGTTACCAGGCGGGTATGAACACTGAAGCTTTCTTT. It encodes CASSYQAGMNTEAFF.

The chain joins TRBV29-1 to TRBJ2-2; D perhaps matches TRBD2 (5 bases). V lost 8 bases and J lost 0, with 7 bases in between. Germline V gene lookup returns CDR1 SQVTM and CDR2 ANQGSEA. The CDR3 contains 12 residues. CDR3 loop: CSTGANTGELFF. The CDR3 DNA follows: TGCAGCACCGGGGCGAACACCGGGGAGCTGTTTTTT.

The chain joins TRBV28 to TRBJ1-5; D remains unclear. The CDR3 loop spans 16 amino acids. V was pared by 3 bases and J by 0 bases, with 12 bases between. The germline V gene encodes CDR1 MDHEN and CDR2 SYDVKM. Written as DNA, the CDR3 is TGTGCCAGCAGTTTTGTGGCAGATTATAGCAATCAGCCCCAGCATTTT. This codes for CASSFVADYSNQPQHF.

This clonotype was counted between two and nine times. Mismatch with germline at one junction end may stem from a read error. This chain uses TRBV5-1 with TRBJ2-3; D is uncertain. Germline-derived CDR1 and CDR2 are SGHRS and YFSETQ. CDR3 length equals 15 residues. This chain's CDR3 is CAGSLDGPQTDTQYF. CDR3 coding DNA: TGCGCCGGCAGCTTGGATGGACCTCAAACAGATACGCAGTATTTT.

This chain connects TRBV20-1 to TRBJ1-5, with D maybe TRBD1 (5 bases). This CDR3 contains 15 residues. V lost 3 bases, J lost 0 bases, and 12 bases lay in between. Per the germline V gene, CDR1 is DFQATT and CDR2 is SNEGSKA (reference sequence). In DNA form, the CDR3 reads TGCAGTGCTAGTTTAACAGGTTATAGCAATCAGCCCCAGCATTTT. It codes for CSASLTGYSNQPQHF.

This clonotype showed up just once. A much larger clone is a single base away; this may be a read error. J is TRBJ2-3 and V is TRBV7-2; no reliable D call. CDR1 is SGHTA, CDR2 FQGNSA, per germline. The length of the CDR3 is 13 residues. CDR3 protein: CAGSLGNGDTQYF. DNA for the CDR3: TGTGCCGGCAGCTTAGGCAACGGGGATACGCAGTATTTT.

A note on this clonotype: A much larger clone sits a single nucleotide away, making a read error possible. The chain carries TRBV3-1 and TRBJ2-5; TRBD1 might be the D (6 bases). Trimming took 4 bases from V and 0 from J, leaving 12 bases between them. The V gene's germline CDR1 is LGHDT and CDR2 YNNKEL (reference sequence). This CDR3 has 15 residues. For the CDR3, the DNA is TGTGCCAGCAGCCGGGGCAGGGGCCACCAAGAGACCCAGTACTTC. It codes for CASSRGRGHQETQYF.

This clonotype occurred a few times. The chain combines TRBV2 with TRBJ1-5; D is possibly TRBD1 (5 bases). The ends were cut back, 6 bases at V and 2 bases at J, with 11 bases in the middle. The CDR3 has 14 amino acids. Germline V gene sequence: CDR1 SNHLY, CDR2 FYNNEI. The CDR3 region has the DNA TGTGCCAGCAGCGCCAGGGAGGGCAATCAGCCCCAGCATTTT. Translation: CASSAREGNQPQHF.

The chain joins TRBV12-3 or TRBV12-4 to TRBJ2-3; the match to TRBD2 covers 11 bases. The V gene end was trimmed by 6 bases and the J gene end by 0 bases; junction bases not matched to a gene: 14. This CDR3 is built from 19 residues. The CDR3 is CASSLRVASGGISTDTQYF. In DNA form, the CDR3 reads TGTGCCAGCAGCCTAAGGGTGGCTAGCGGGGGGATCAGCACAGATACGCAGTATTTT.

This clonotype was detected ten times or more. The J gene is TRBJ2-1, the V gene TRBV24-1; D gene ambiguous. The germline V gene encodes CDR1 KGHDR and CDR2 SFDVKD. The CDR3 consists of 13 residues. Trimming removed 5 bases at V and 12 bases at J, with 16 bases between. This CDR3 is CATSGNSNKRQFF. The CDR3 nucleotides are TGTGCCACCAGTGGGAATAGCAACAAGAGGCAGTTCTTC.

CDR3 DNA: TGTGCCTGGAATGGGGCAGTACCTAACTATGGCTACACCTTC. Its protein is CAWNGAVPNYGYTF. The rearrangement joins TRBV30 to TRBJ1-2; maybe TRBD1 (5 bases). Germline CDR1 is GTSNPN and CDR2 is SVGIG (reference sequence). This CDR3 comprises 14 residues. Deletions cut 4 bases from V and 0 bases from J, with 12 bases between.